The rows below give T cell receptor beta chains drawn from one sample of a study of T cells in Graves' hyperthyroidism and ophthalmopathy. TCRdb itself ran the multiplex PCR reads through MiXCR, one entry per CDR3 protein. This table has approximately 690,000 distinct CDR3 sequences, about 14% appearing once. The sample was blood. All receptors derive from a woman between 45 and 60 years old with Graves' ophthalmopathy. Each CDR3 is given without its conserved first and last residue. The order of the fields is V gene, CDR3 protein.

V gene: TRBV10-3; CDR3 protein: AISDGEAGAF
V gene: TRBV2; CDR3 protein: ASSESRGIPGQAF
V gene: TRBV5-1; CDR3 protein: ASSIAGTSGGTDTQY
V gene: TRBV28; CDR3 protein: ASSLVPHSGANVLT
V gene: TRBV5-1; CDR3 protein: ASSTEGTDTQY
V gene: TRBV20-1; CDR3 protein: SARSPGLLYEQY
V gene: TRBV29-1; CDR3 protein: SGGDEKQF
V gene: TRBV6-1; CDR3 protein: ASSSHGRTNTGELF
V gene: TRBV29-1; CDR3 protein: SVDESAGAVGYT
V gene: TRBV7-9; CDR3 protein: ASRGGTLRMGEKLF
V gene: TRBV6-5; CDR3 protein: ASGYKGLGSPLH
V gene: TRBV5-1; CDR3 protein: ASSLIAGGTGELF
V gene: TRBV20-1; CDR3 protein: SAGDSRNWGEKLF
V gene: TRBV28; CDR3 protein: ASKELAGDYEQY
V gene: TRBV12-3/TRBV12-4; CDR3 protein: ASSPLRDEVTDTQY
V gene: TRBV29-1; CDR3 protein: SGQNTEDF
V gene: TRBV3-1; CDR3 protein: ASSQGLAGRSGELF
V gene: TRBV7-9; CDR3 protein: TSSLSGEKLF
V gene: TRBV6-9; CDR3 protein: ASSSILGGVGDEQF
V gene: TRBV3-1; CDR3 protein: ASSQGWTDTQY
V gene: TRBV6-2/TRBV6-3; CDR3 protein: ASRPDGYYEQY
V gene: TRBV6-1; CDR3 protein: ASRLTGKDYGYT
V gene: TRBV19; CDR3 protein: ASSTLQGPSGNTIY
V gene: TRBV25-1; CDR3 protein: ASSVQGINEQY
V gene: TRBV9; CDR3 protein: ASSAGTGVYEQY
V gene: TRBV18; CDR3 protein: ASSTRAGELF
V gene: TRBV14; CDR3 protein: ASSQDQRRDSLSNTGELF
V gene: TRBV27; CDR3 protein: ASSFVGSGAEAF
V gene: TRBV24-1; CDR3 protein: ATSAGTASSPGELF
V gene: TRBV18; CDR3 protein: ASSPFVGTGVETQY
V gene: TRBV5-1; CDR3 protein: ASSFGRIYNSPLH
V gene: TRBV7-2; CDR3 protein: ASSLVPRGWSGELF
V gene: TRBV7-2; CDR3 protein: ASSLEGLAGRYEQY
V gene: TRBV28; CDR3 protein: ASSLGDAIYEQY
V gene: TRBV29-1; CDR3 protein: SVSLAGPEKYEQY
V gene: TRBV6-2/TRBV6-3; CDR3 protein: ASSRGPVWLGDTQY
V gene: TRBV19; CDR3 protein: ASSIIGLRGDQPQH
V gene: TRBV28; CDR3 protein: ASSPGTAVLAGLRTGELF
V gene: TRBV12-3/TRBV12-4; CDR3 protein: ASSPSGHQETQY
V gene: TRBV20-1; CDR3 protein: SANPLTSGRADEQY